Listed below are T cell receptor beta chains from one sample, sequenced in a study of OX40 agonist ivuxolimab in advanced cancers. Sequenced by immunoSEQ multiplex PCR; TCRdb stores in-frame clones only, minus some. The data show over 65,000 clones, approximately 90% seen once. Sequenced material: CD4+ or CD8+ T cells sorted from blood, taken in a trial of the OX40 agonist ivuxolimab. All receptors derive from an adult with an advanced solid tumor such as melanoma, head and neck, liver or kidney cancer. Each CDR3 is given with its conserved first and last residue. Each record gives: V gene, D gene, J gene, clone size, CDR3 protein, CDR3 DNA. D genes are given only for firm matches. Some rows have no size entry. The others give once, few or many, or a class for an expanded clone.

V: TRBV6-6
D: .
J: TRBJ1-5
size: .
CDR3: CASSHDRNQPQHF
DNA: TGTGCCAGCAGCCACGACAGGAATCAGCCCCAGCATTTT

V: TRBV5-4
D: TRBD2
J: TRBJ2-7
size: .
CDR3: CASSFGRGSSYEQYF
DNA: TGTGCCAGCAGCTTTGGGCGCGGGAGTTCCTACGAGCAGTACTTC

V: TRBV11-3
D: .
J: TRBJ2-1
size: .
CDR3: CASGKGRENEQFF
DNA: TGTGCCAGCGGAAAAGGCAGGGAGAATGAGCAGTTCTTC

V: TRBV9
D: .
J: TRBJ2-7
size: .
CDR3: CASSVGDGRPYEQYF
DNA: TGTGCCAGCAGCGTAGGGGATGGCCGTCCCTACGAGCAGTACTTC

V: TRBV5-4
D: .
J: TRBJ2-7
size: .
CDR3: CASSRDSTYEQYF
DNA: TGTGCCAGCAGCCGGGACTCGACCTACGAGCAGTACTTC

V: TRBV27
D: TRBD2
J: TRBJ2-7
size: .
CDR3: CASSPLLSGREYEQYF
DNA: TGTGCCAGCAGTCCTTTGTTGAGCGGGAGGGAGTACGAGCAGTACTTC

V: TRBV7-8
D: .
J: TRBJ2-1
size: .
CDR3: CASSPKGGYNEQFF
DNA: TGTGCCAGCAGCCCCAAGGGCGGCTACAATGAGCAGTTCTTC

V: TRBV25-1
D: .
J: TRBJ1-3
size: .
CDR3: CASSELQGSGNAIYF
DNA: TGTGCCAGCAGTGAACTCCAGGGATCGGGAAACGCCATATATTTT

V: TRBV6-1
D: .
J: TRBJ2-4
size: .
CDR3: CASSEEGRTYKNIQYF
DNA: TGTGCCAGCAGTGAAGAGGGAAGAACCTACAAAAACATTCAGTACTTC

V: TRBV7-2
D: TRBD1
J: TRBJ1-5
size: .
CDR3: CASMGQANQPQHF
DNA: TGTGCCAGCATGGGACAGGCCAATCAGCCCCAGCATTTT

V: TRBV27
D: .
J: TRBJ2-7
size: .
CDR3: CASSFRDSTYEQYF
DNA: TGTGCCAGCAGTTTCAGAGACTCCACCTACGAGCAGTACTTC

V: TRBV20-1
D: .
J: TRBJ2-2
size: .
CDR3: CSASHPGELFF
DNA: TGCAGTGCTAGCCATCCCGGGGAGCTGTTTTTT

V: TRBV2
D: .
J: TRBJ1-1
size: .
CDR3: CASSGGGTLGTEAFF
DNA: TGTGCCAGCAGTGGGGGCGGGACGCTGGGGACTGAAGCTTTCTTT

V: TRBV5-1
D: .
J: TRBJ1-1
size: .
CDR3: CASSLEFGSSTEAFF
DNA: TGCGCCAGCAGCTTGGAGTTCGGGTCTAGCACTGAAGCTTTCTTT

V: TRBV6-5
D: .
J: TRBJ1-1
size: .
CDR3: CASSYAGTAFF
DNA: TGTGCCAGCAGTTACGCAGGGACAGCTTTCTTT

V: TRBV11-2
D: .
J: TRBJ1-4
size: .
CDR3: CASSPPTSAGRNEKLFF
DNA: TGTGCCAGCAGCCCCCCCACAAGTGCGGGGCGAAATGAAAAACTGTTTTTT

V: TRBV7-9
D: TRBD2
J: TRBJ2-3
size: .
CDR3: CASAKSGGLSDTQYF
DNA: TGTGCCAGCGCGAAGAGCGGGGGGCTCTCAGATACGCAGTATTTT

V: TRBV7-6
D: TRBD2
J: TRBJ2-3
size: once
CDR3: CASSTGTSGVTDTQYF
DNA: TGTGCCAGCAGCACCGGGACTAGCGGGGTCACAGATACGCAGTATTTT

V: TRBV7-9
D: TRBD1
J: TRBJ1-1
size: .
CDR3: CASGRGQGMTEAFF
DNA: TGTGCCAGCGGCCGAGGACAGGGTATGACTGAAGCTTTCTTT

V: TRBV14
D: TRBD1
J: TRBJ2-1
size: .
CDR3: CASSIRTGSSYNEQFF
DNA: TGTGCCAGCAGCATAAGGACAGGTAGCTCCTACAATGAGCAGTTCTTC

V: TRBV5-4
D: .
J: TRBJ1-4
size: few
CDR3: CASERNGDEKLFF
DNA: TGTGCCAGCGAGAGAAACGGGGATGAAAAACTGTTTTTT

V: TRBV27
D: .
J: TRBJ1-6
size: .
CDR3: CASSLAYRSSYNSPLHF
DNA: TGTGCCAGCAGTTTAGCTTACAGAAGCTCCTATAATTCACCCCTCCACTTT

V: TRBV7-9
D: .
J: TRBJ1-2
size: .
CDR3: CASSLAILGPDRGYTF
DNA: TGTGCCAGCAGCTTAGCAATTCTTGGCCCCGATCGGGGCTACACCTTC

V: TRBV5-1
D: TRBD2
J: TRBJ2-2
size: .
CDR3: CASSTGPAGHTGELFF
DNA: TGCGCCAGCAGCACGGGACCAGCGGGACACACCGGGGAGCTGTTTTTT

V: TRBV7-8
D: .
J: TRBJ1-5
size: .
CDR3: CASSLVSGQVSNQPQHF
DNA: TGTGCCAGCAGCTTAGTCTCTGGGCAGGTGAGCAATCAGCCCCAGCATTTT

V: TRBV6-6
D: TRBD2
J: TRBJ2-2
size: .
CDR3: CASTLTSKAGELFF
DNA: TGTGCCAGCACCTTGACTAGCAAGGCCGGGGAGCTGTTTTTT

V: TRBV5-6
D: .
J: TRBJ2-4
size: once
CDR3: CASSSPGNYIQYF
DNA: TGTGCCAGCAGCTCCCCGGGTAACTACATTCAGTACTTC

V: TRBV18
D: .
J: TRBJ2-1
size: once
CDR3: CASSLSTYNEQFF
DNA: TGTGCCAGCTCACTTTCCACCTACAATGAGCAGTTCTTC

V: TRBV28
D: TRBD1
J: TRBJ2-3
size: .
CDR3: CASSGDRERGTDTQYF
DNA: TGTGCCAGCAGTGGGGACAGGGAAAGAGGGACAGATACGCAGTATTTT

V: TRBV30
D: .
J: TRBJ2-5
size: .
CDR3: CAWMRGGQETQYF
DNA: TGTGCCTGGATGAGGGGAGGCCAAGAGACCCAGTACTTC